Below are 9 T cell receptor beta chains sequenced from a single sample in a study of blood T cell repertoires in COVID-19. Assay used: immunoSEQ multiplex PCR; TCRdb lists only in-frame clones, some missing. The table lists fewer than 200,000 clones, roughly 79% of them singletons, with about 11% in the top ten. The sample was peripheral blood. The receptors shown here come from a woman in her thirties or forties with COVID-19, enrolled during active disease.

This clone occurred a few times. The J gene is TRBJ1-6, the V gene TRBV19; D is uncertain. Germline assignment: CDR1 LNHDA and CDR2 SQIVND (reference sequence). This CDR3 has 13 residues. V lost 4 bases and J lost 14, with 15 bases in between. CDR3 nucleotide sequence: TGTGCCAGTAGTACAACGATAGCTGGGTCCCTCCACTTT. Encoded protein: CASSTTIAGSLHF.

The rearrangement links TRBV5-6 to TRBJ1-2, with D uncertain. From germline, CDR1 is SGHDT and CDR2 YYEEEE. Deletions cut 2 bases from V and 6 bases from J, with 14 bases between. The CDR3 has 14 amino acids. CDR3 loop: CASSFSTRGNGYTF. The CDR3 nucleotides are TGTGCCAGCAGCTTCTCAACCCGGGGAAATGGCTACACCTTC.

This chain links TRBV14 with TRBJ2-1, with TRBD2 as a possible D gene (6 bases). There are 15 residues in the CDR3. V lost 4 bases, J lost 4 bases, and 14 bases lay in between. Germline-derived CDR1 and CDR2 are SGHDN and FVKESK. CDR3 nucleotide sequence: TGTGCCAGCAGCCGGACTCTCGGGAGATACAATGAGCAGTTCTTC. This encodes CASSRTLGRYNEQFF.

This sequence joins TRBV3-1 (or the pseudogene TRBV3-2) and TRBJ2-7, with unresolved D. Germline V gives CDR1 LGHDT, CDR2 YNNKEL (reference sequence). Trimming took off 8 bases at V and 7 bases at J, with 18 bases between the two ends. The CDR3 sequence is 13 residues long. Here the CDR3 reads CASAKEWPSEQYF. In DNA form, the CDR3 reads TGTGCCAGCGCGAAGGAGTGGCCCTCGGAGCAGTACTTC.

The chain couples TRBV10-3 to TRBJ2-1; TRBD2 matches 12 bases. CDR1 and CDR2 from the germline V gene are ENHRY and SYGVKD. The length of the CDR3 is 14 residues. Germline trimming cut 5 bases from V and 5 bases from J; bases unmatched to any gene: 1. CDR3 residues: CAISRTSGDNEQFF. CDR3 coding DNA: TGTGCCATCAGTAGGACTAGCGGGGACAATGAGCAGTTCTTC.

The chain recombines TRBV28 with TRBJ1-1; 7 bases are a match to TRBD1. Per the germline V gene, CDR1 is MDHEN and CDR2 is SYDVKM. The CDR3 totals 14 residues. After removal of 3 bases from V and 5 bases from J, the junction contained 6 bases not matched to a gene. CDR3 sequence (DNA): TGTGCCAGCAGTTTCCAGAACAGGGGAACTGAAGCTTTCTTT. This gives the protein CASSFQNRGTEAFF.

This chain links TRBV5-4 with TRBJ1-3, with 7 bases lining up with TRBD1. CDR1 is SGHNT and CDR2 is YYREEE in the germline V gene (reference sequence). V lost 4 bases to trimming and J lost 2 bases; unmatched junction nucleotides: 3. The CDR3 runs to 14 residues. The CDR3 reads CASSPTGAGNTIYF. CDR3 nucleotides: TGTGCCAGCAGCCCTACAGGGGCTGGAAACACCATATATTTT.

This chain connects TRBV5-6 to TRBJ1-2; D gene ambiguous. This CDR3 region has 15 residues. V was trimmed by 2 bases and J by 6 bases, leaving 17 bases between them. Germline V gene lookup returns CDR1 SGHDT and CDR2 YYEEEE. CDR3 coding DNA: TGTGCCAGCAGCTTACCGCAACTCTCGACAAATGGCTACACCTTC. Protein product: CASSLPQLSTNGYTF.

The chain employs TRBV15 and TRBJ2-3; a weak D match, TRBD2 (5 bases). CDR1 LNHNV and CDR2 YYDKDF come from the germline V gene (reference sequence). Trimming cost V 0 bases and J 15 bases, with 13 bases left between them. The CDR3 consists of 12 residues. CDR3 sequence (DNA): TGTGCCACCAGCAGAGAAGAGGGTTATAGTTATTTT. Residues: CATSREEGYSYF.